These 27 T cell receptor beta chains share one sample of origin, sequenced in a study of T cells in localized non-small cell lung cancer. Assay used: immunoSEQ multiplex PCR; TCRdb lists only in-frame clones, some missing. This sample yields under 6,500 clones, of which 25% to 35% are seen a single time; 7.6% belongs to the top ten. The input for sequencing was lung tumor tissue, taken before any cancer treatment. These receptors were obtained from a female donor older than 55 with stage I lung adenocarcinoma.

The chain joins TRBV19 to TRBJ1-1; D is undetermined. Germline CDR1 and CDR2: LNHDA and SQIVND (reference sequence). The CDR3 sequence is 11 residues long. The germline V and J ends were trimmed by 4 bases and 4 bases, with 4 bases remaining between them. This chain's CDR3 is CASSRSTEAFF. The CDR3 bases are TGTGCCAGTAGTAGGAGCACTGAAGCTTTCTTT.

By share of the sample, this clone is medium-sized. The chain couples TRBV6-8 to TRBJ2-7; TRBD1 matches at 10 bases. The CDR3 runs to 17 residues. Germline V gives CDR1 MNHGY, CDR2 SAAAGT. The trim removed 6 bases at V and 5 bases at J, leaving 16 bases unmatched. This CDR3 is CASRLKILTGGVDEQYF. As DNA, the CDR3 is TGTGCCAGCAGGCTCAAAATATTGACAGGGGGCGTCGACGAGCAGTACTTC.

This clone is large (0.1 to 1%) in the sample. The chain carries TRBV30 and TRBJ1-3, with unresolved D. There are 14 residues in the CDR3. V was shortened by 3 bases and J by 6 bases, with 15 bases between the two germline ends. Germline V gene lookup returns CDR1 GTSNPN and CDR2 SVGIG (reference sequence). CDR3 region: CAWRFQSQANTIYF. CDR3 bases: TGTGCCTGGAGGTTCCAGAGCCAGGCAAACACCATATATTTT.

The gene calls are TRBV10-2 and TRBJ1-2, with 9 bases fitting TRBD1. The CDR3 sequence is 14 residues long. From germline, CDR1 is WSHSY and CDR2 SAAADI. The junction had 6 bases not matched to a gene; V was cut back by 3 bases and J by 7 bases. For the CDR3, the DNA is TGCGCCAGCAGTGAAGGACAGGGGCGGGCTGGCTACACCTTC. Translated: CASSEGQGRAGYTF.

A few counts support this clone. The chain links TRBV6-8 to TRBJ2-2, with 7 bases matching TRBD1. J gave up 0 bases and V 6 bases, and 4 bases lay outside the gene matches. Looked up from germline, CDR1 is MNHGY and CDR2 is SAAAGT. The CDR3 runs 15 residues. For the CDR3, the DNA is TGTGCCAGCAGGAGGGACAGCACGAACACCGGGGAGCTGTTTTTT. Translation: CASRRDSTNTGELFF.

This clone was observed a handful of times. The chain couples TRBV7-8 to TRBJ1-1; D is undetermined. Germline loops: CDR1 SGHVS, CDR2 FQNEAQ. Between the trimmed V and J ends, which lost 4 bases and 0 bases, there was a span of 6 bases. CDR3 length equals 13 residues. The CDR3 DNA reads as TGTGCCAGCAGCTGGAACATGAACACTGAAGCTTTCTTT. As protein: CASSWNMNTEAFF.

Only a few counts were recorded for this clone. The CDR3 DNA is TGTGCCAGCAGCACCGGGACTAGCGACATGAACGTTAATGAGCAGTTCTTC. Translation: CASSTGTSDMNVNEQFF. The chain is built from TRBV11-3 and TRBJ2-1, with 10 bases fitting TRBD2. Germline lookup yields CDR1 SGHNT and CDR2 YENEEA. V lost 5 bases, J lost 7 bases, and 14 bases stayed unmatched. The CDR3 sequence is 17 residues long.

V is TRBV28 and J is TRBJ1-4; unclear D gene. Deletions cut 6 bases from V and 7 bases from J, with 18 bases between. The CDR3 runs 15 residues. Germline CDR1 is MDHEN and CDR2 is SYDVKM. CDR3 in DNA: TGTGCCAGCAGCGCCCATAGGGTGGAAGGTGAAAAACTGTTTTTT. Translation: CASSAHRVEGEKLFF.

By sample fraction, this clone is medium-sized (0.01 to 0.1%). This chain connects TRBV11-3 to TRBJ1-1; D ambiguous. This CDR3 contains 15 residues. Germline V gene data show CDR1 as SGHNT and CDR2 as YENEEA. V lost 1 base, J lost 7 bases, and 16 bases lay in between. The CDR3 is CASSLGARPDREAFF. For the CDR3, the DNA is TGTGCCAGCAGCTTAGGGGCCAGACCAGACCGTGAAGCTTTCTTT.

Of note for this clone: Compared with germline, one end of the junction differs, possibly owing to a read error. This chain links TRBV6-8 with TRBJ1-5; D unresolved. CDR1 and CDR2 from the germline V gene are MNHGY and SAAAGT. This CDR3 spans 14 amino acids. In DNA, the CDR3 is TGTGCCATCAGTGCCGGGTGGGGCAATCAGCCCCAGCATTTT. Protein sequence: CAISAGWGNQPQHF.

This clone is deemed medium-sized. The V gene is TRBV2, the J gene TRBJ1-1, with D tentatively TRBD1 (5 bases). V lost 3 bases, J lost 0 bases, and 8 bases lay in between. The CDR3 runs to 14 residues. From germline, CDR1 is SNHLY and CDR2 FYNNEI. CDR3 sequence: CASSDQGMNTEAFF. DNA for the CDR3: TGTGCCAGCAGTGACCAGGGAATGAACACTGAAGCTTTCTTT.

This chain uses TRBV7-6 with TRBJ2-5; D uncertain. Trimming shortened V by 5 bases and J by 4 bases, and 14 bases separated the two germline ends. CDR1 and CDR2 (germline): SGHVS, FNYEAQ. The CDR3 sequence is 14 residues long. The CDR3 is CASSRDGIGETQYF. DNA for the CDR3: TGTGCCAGCAGCCGAGATGGAATCGGAGAGACCCAGTACTTC.

This clone appeared a few times. This chain uses TRBV11-3 with TRBJ2-5; D perhaps matches TRBD2 (7 bases). Germline assignment: CDR1 SGHNT and CDR2 YENEEA. CDR3 length: 15 amino acids. Trimming pared 4 bases from V and 1 base from J, leaving 13 bases between. The CDR3: CASSWKGGVQETQYF. The CDR3 region has the DNA TGTGCCAGCAGCTGGAAGGGGGGGGTCCAAGAGACCCAGTACTTC. Full variable domain (remainder filled in from reference TRBV11-3 and TRBJ2-5): EAGVVQSPRYKIIEKKQPVAFWCNPISGHNTLYWYLQNLGQGPELLIRYENEEAVDDSQLPKDRFSAERLKGVDSTLKIQPAELGDSAVYLCASSWKGGVQETQYFGPGTRLLVL.

This clone has just a few counts. This rearrangement joins TRBV9 to TRBJ2-2; D may match TRBD1 or TRBD2 (5 bases each). The germline V gene has CDR1 SGDLS and CDR2 YYNGEE. V lost 6 bases and J 0 bases, leaving 9 bases between the germline ends. The CDR3 has 14 amino acids. In DNA, the CDR3 is TGTGCCAGCATAGAGGGGACGAACACCGGGGAGCTGTTTTTT. It yields the protein CASIEGTNTGELFF.

The chain uses TRBV5-1 and TRBJ2-2; 8 bases fit TRBD2. The CDR3 spans 15 residues. Germline CDR1 reads SGHRS; CDR2 reads YFSETQ. V was clipped by 0 bases and J by 4 bases; unmatched bases: 2. As DNA, the CDR3 is TGCGCCAGCAGCTTGGTAGCGGGGTTCACCGGGGAGCTGTTTTTT. As protein: CASSLVAGFTGELFF.

A few counts support this clone. The V and J genes are TRBV5-1 and TRBJ1-1; the match to TRBD1 covers 11 bases. V was pared by 4 bases and J by 6 bases, with 11 bases of the junction left unmatched. CDR1 SGHRS and CDR2 YFSETQ come from the germline V gene. The CDR3 contains 16 residues. In DNA form, the CDR3 reads TGCGCCAGCAGCATAGGACAGGGGGCGGGATGGTCTGAAGCTTTCTTT. This sequence encodes CASSIGQGAGWSEAFF.

This clone has only a few counts. The chain has TRBV7-5 and TRBJ1-5; the D segment call TRBD1 is taken from the table without a DNA check. TRBV7-5 is given as a pseudogene. The CDR3 sequence is 15 residues long. This CDR3 reads CASSLEGHRLGPQHF. DNA of the CDR3: TGTGCCAGCAGCTTAGAGGGGCACCGCCTCGGGCCCCAGCATTTT.

This chain connects TRBV18 to TRBJ1-1; D is possibly TRBD1 (5 bases). This CDR3 has 14 amino acids. Trimming removed 3 bases at V and 1 base at J, with 9 bases between. Germline V gives CDR1 KGHSH, CDR2 LQKENI. The CDR3 DNA reads as TGTGCCAGCTCACCGGGACGGCAGAACACTGAAGCTTTCTTT. It codes for CASSPGRQNTEAFF.

The rearrangement uses TRBV11-3 and TRBJ1-2, with TRBD1 as a possible D gene (5 bases). The V gene lost 2 bases and the J gene lost 8 bases, with 15 bases spanning the gap. The CDR3 sequence is 14 residues long. Germline V gene sequence: CDR1 SGHNT, CDR2 YENEEA. The CDR3 region is CASSLTQGGKGYTF. CDR3 bases: TGTGCCAGCAGCTTAACTCAGGGTGGGAAAGGCTACACCTTC.

V is TRBV6-8 and J is TRBJ1-1; 9 bases match TRBD1. V was pared by 10 bases and J by 8 bases, with 11 bases of the junction left unmatched. The germline CDR1 and CDR2 sequences are MNHGY and SAAAGT. This CDR3 has 13 amino acids. The CDR3: CATTGQGNPEAFF. The CDR3, as DNA: TGTGCCACAACAGGACAGGGGAATCCGGAAGCTTTCTTT.

This clone was picked up a small number of times. The chain joins TRBV28 to TRBJ2-7; 9 bases match TRBD1. The germline CDR1 and CDR2 sequences are MDHEN and SYDVKM. The CDR3 runs to 13 residues. V was clipped by 11 bases and J by 2 bases; unmatched bases: 7. Here the CDR3 reads CACETGGTYEQYF. CDR3 in DNA: TGTGCCTGCGAGACAGGGGGAACCTACGAGCAGTACTTC.

V and J are TRBV10-2 and TRBJ2-3; a weak D match, TRBD2 (6 bases). The ends were cut back, 3 bases at V and 0 bases at J, with 13 bases in the middle. Germline V gives CDR1 WSHSY, CDR2 SAAADI. The CDR3 has 16 amino acids. CDR3: CASSDFSGKSTDTQYF. The DNA for the CDR3 is TGCGCCAGCAGTGACTTTAGCGGAAAAAGCACAGATACGCAGTATTTT.

J is TRBJ1-2 and V is TRBV19; D is perhaps TRBD1 (5 bases). CDR3 length equals 14 residues. Germline CDR1 is LNHDA and CDR2 is SQIVND (reference sequence). The V and J ends lost 3 bases and 2 bases respectively, with 10 bases between them. The CDR3 loop reads CASSMLGQNYGYTF. The DNA of the CDR3 is TGTGCCAGTAGTATGTTGGGGCAGAACTATGGCTACACCTTC. The full variable domain, with the rest looked up from reference TRBV19 and TRBJ1-2, is DGGITQSPKYLFRKEGQNVTLSCEQNLNHDAMYWYRQDPGQGLRLIYYSQIVNDFQKGDIAEGYSVSREKKESFPLTVTSAQKNPTAFYLCASSMLGQNYGYTFGSGTRLTVV.

This clone was seen a few times. The chain couples TRBV15 to TRBJ1-3, with D unclear. Looked up from germline, CDR1 is LNHNV and CDR2 is YYDKDF (reference sequence). The CDR3 runs 18 residues. V gave up 2 bases and J gave up 0 bases, with 17 bases separating them. Written as DNA, the CDR3 is TGTGCCACCAGCAGACCCGCCCAGTCAGGCGGCTCTGGAAACACCATATATTTT. Its protein product is CATSRPAQSGGSGNTIYF.

CDR3 DNA: TGTGCCAGCAGGCCAGGGACCTACGAGCAGTACTTC. Protein product: CASRPGTYEQYF. The rearrangement joins TRBV6-8 to TRBJ2-7; TRBD1 might be the D (5 bases). Trimming removed 6 bases from V and 2 bases from J, with 8 bases in between. Germline V gene lookup returns CDR1 MNHGY and CDR2 SAAAGT. The CDR3 totals 12 residues.

The chain is built from TRBV14 and TRBJ1-3; D not certain. V was trimmed by 4 bases and J by 0 bases, leaving 10 bases between them. Germline V CDR1 and CDR2: SGHDN, FVKESK. The CDR3 is 15 amino acids. This CDR3 reads CASSLRVFSGNTIYF. As DNA, the CDR3 is TGTGCCAGCAGCCTCCGGGTGTTCTCTGGAAACACCATATATTTT.

There are a few counts of this clone. This chain uses TRBV9 with TRBJ1-4, with 10 bases that match TRBD1. With 5 bases clipped from V and 7 bases from J, the junction kept 5 bases outside the gene matches. From germline, CDR1 is SGDLS and CDR2 YYNGEE. The CDR3 contains 14 residues. The CDR3 here is CASSSGQGSEKLFF. Written as DNA, the CDR3 is TGTGCCAGCAGTTCGGGACAGGGGTCTGAAAAACTGTTTTTT.